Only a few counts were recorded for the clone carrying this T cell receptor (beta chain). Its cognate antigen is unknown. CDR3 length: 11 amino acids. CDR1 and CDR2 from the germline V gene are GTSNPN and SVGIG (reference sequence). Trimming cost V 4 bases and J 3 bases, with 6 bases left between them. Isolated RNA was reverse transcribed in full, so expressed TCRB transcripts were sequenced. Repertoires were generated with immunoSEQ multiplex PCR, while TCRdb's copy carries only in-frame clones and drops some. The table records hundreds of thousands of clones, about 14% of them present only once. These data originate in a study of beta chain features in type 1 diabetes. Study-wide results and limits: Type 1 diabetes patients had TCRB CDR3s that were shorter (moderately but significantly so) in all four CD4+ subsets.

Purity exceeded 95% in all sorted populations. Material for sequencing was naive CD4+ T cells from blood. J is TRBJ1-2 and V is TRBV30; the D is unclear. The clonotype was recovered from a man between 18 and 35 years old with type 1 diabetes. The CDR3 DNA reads TGTGCCTGGAATCTTTACTATGGCTACACCTTC. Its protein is CAWNLYYGYTF.